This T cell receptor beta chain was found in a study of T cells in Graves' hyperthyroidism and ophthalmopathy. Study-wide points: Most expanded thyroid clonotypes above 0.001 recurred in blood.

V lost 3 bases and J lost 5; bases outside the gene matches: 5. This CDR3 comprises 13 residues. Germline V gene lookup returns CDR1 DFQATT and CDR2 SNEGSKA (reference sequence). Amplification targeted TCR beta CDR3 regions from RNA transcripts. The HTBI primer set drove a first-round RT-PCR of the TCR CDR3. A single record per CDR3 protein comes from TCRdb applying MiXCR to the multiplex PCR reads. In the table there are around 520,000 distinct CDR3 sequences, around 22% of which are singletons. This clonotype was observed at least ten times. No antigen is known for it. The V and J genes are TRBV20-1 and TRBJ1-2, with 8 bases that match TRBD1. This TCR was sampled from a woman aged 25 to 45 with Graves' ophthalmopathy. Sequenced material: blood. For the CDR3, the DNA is TGCAGTGCTAGGGACAGGGAAGGGTATGGCTACACCTTC. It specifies CSARDREGYGYTF.